A single sample gave rise to the 32 T cell receptor beta chains below, sequenced in a study of T-cell reconstitution after alpha-beta-depleted transplantation in children. The TCRbeta library was prepared with unique molecular identifiers. TCRdb itself ran the PCR reads through MiXCR, one entry per CDR3 protein. The table lists 200,000 to 250,000 distinct CDR3 sequences, less than 9% of them singletons. The material sequenced was PBMCs, mostly from graft donor cells, taken 180 days after TCRalphabeta/CD19-depleted stem cell transplant. These receptors came from a male patient younger than 18 who had a stem cell transplant for acute lymphoblastic leukemia, so the T cells may come from the graft donor.

Many counts were recorded for this clonotype. The chain joins TRBV4-1 to TRBJ1-5, with D unresolved. Germline values: CDR1 MGHRA, CDR2 YSYEKL. Trimming cost V 1 base and J 5 bases, with 12 bases left between them. This CDR3 has 15 residues. CDR3 bases: TGCGCCAGCAGCCAAGGAGGGCCCCCGGATCAGCCCCAGCATTTT. Amino acids: CASSQGGPPDQPQHF.

This clonotype has a count of ten or more. The chain is built from TRBV28 and TRBJ2-7; tentative D call: TRBD1 (6 bases). The V end was cut by 6 bases, the J end by 8 bases, with 14 bases between. Germline values: CDR1 MDHEN, CDR2 SYDVKM. The CDR3 runs 12 residues. The CDR3 sequence: CASSYRAAQQYF. DNA for the CDR3: TGTGCCAGCAGCTACAGGGCCGCGCAGCAGTACTTC.

This clonotype was seen only a few times. The V gene is TRBV5-1, the J gene TRBJ2-3; tentative D call: TRBD1 (6 bases). Germline loops: CDR1 SGHRS, CDR2 YFSETQ. Trimming pared 4 bases from V and 1 base from J, leaving 16 bases between. The CDR3 extends over 16 amino acids. This CDR3 is CASSPGTTSGTDTQYF. The CDR3 nucleotides read TGCGCCAGCAGCCCTGGGACAACTTCGGGCACAGATACGCAGTATTTT.

This clonotype was recorded at least ten times. The chain joins TRBV3-1 to TRBJ1-2; D is perhaps TRBD1 (6 bases). V was trimmed by 2 bases and J by 8 bases, leaving 9 bases between them. CDR1 is LGHDT, CDR2 YNNKEL, per germline (reference sequence). This CDR3 contains 12 residues. This CDR3 reads CASSQRGKGYTF. Written as DNA, the CDR3 is TGTGCCAGCAGCCAAAGGGGGAAAGGCTACACCTTC.

This clonotype was seen repeatedly, ten times or more. The chain has TRBV7-9 and TRBJ1-3, with D tentatively TRBD1 (5 bases). Germline V lookup: CDR1 SEHNR, CDR2 FQNEAQ (reference sequence). Trimming cost V 5 bases and J 3 bases, with 8 bases left between them. The CDR3 consists of 13 residues. The CDR3, as DNA: TGTGCCAGCAGCGAAGGGGTTGGAAACACCATATATTTT. This gives the protein CASSEGVGNTIYF.

To note about this clonotype: With a much larger clone just one base away, this may be a read error. CDR3 amino acids: CASSKAVRYF. DNA of the CDR3: TGTGCCAGCAGCAAAGCAGTTCGGTACTTC. The chain recombines TRBV21-1 with TRBJ2-4. TRBV21-1 has pseudogene status. This CDR3 spans 10 amino acids.

The sample holds many counts of this clonotype. V usage is TRBV20-1 and J usage is TRBJ2-2, with TRBD2 as a possible D gene (6 bases). V lost 1 base and J lost 4, with 13 bases in between. Germline values: CDR1 DFQATT, CDR2 SNEGSKA (reference sequence). The CDR3 length is 15 residues. CDR3 sequence (DNA): TGCAGTGCTAGAGGCTCGGGAGTGGGCACCGGGGAGCTGTTTTTT. It translates to CSARGSGVGTGELFF.

A note on this clonotype: This may arise from a read error, as a much more abundant clone is one base away. The chain combines TRBV7-9 with TRBJ2-1, with D perhaps matching TRBD2 (5 bases). This CDR3 region has 14 residues. CDR1 is SEHNR and CDR2 is FQNEAQ in the germline V gene (reference sequence). The CDR3 coding sequence is TGTGCCAGGAGCTTAGATAGCATGAGGGATGAGCAGTTCTTC. This gives the protein CARSLDSMRDEQFF.

This clonotype was seen ten or more times. The chain links TRBV7-6 to TRBJ2-7; D unclear. Germline V gene data show CDR1 as SGHVS and CDR2 as FNYEAQ. The V and J ends lost 0 bases and 4 bases respectively, with 10 bases between them. The length of the CDR3 is 14 residues. CDR3 DNA: TGTGCCAGCAGCTTAGCGCCGGACGGGTACGAGCAGTACTTC. This encodes CASSLAPDGYEQYF.

In this sample, this clonotype turned up many times. The genes are TRBV7-9 and TRBJ1-6; 10 nucleotides match TRBD1. Germline values: CDR1 SEHNR, CDR2 FQNEAQ (reference sequence). V lost 1 base, J lost 9 bases, and 3 bases stayed unmatched. The CDR3 has 15 residues. The CDR3 reads CASSLVGTGVSPLHF. The DNA of the CDR3 is TGTGCCAGCAGCTTAGTCGGGACAGGGGTTTCACCCCTCCACTTT. The variable domain in full, with the rest retrieved from reference TRBV7-9 and TRBJ1-6, is DTGVSQNPRHKITKRGQNVTFRCDPISEHNRLYWYRQTLGQGPEFLTYFQNEAQLEKSRLLSDRFSAERPKGSFSTLEIQRTEQGDSAMYLCASSLVGTGVSPLHFGNGTRLTVT.

The rearrangement uses TRBV12-3 or TRBV12-4 and TRBJ2-7, with TRBD2 identical over 8 bases. V was clipped by 2 bases and J by 10 bases; unmatched bases: 7. The CDR3 has 13 residues. This CDR3 is CASSLRLAGGQYF. In DNA form, the CDR3 reads TGTGCCAGCAGTTTAAGGCTAGCGGGCGGACAGTACTTC.

This clonotype was counted many times. The chain couples TRBV6-5 to TRBJ2-5; no firm D call. Trimming cost V 0 bases and J 4 bases, with 12 bases left between them. The V gene's germline CDR1 is MNHEY and CDR2 SVGAGI. CDR3 length: 15 residues. The CDR3 DNA reads as TGTGCCAGCAGTTACTCGATGGCAGGCGGAGAGACCCAGTACTTC. This translates into CASSYSMAGGETQYF.

Note on this clonotype: This clone may be a read error of a much larger clone one base away. The chain combines TRBV7-9 with TRBJ2-1, with a possible D match to TRBD2 (5 bases). Germline CDR1 reads SEHNR; CDR2 reads FQNEAQ (reference sequence). The CDR3 totals 12 residues. The CDR3 is CASSGKADEHFF. In DNA form, the CDR3 reads TGTGCCAGCAGCGGCAAAGCGGACGAGCATTTCTTC.

This clonotype was observed at least ten times. The chain carries TRBV4-3 and TRBJ2-2, with D unclear. Trimming left V 0 bases short and J 2 bases short, with 10 bases between. The germline V gene encodes CDR1 LGHNA and CDR2 YSLEER. The CDR3 covers 16 residues. CDR3 in DNA: TGCGCCAGCAGCCAAGATCATCCTACAAACACCGGGGAGCTGTTTTTT. Its protein is CASSQDHPTNTGELFF.

This clonotype was seen ten or more times. The chain employs TRBV5-5 and TRBJ2-1; 7 bases align to TRBD2. J lost 12 bases, V lost 0 bases, and 15 bases had no gene match. Germline V gives CDR1 SGHKS, CDR2 YYEKEE (reference sequence). The CDR3 is 16 residues long. CDR3 bases: TGTGCCAGCAGCTTGGCTAGCGGAGTCCTGAAATCCAGGCAGTTCTTC. It translates to CASSLASGVLKSRQFF.

The chain has TRBV12-3 or TRBV12-4 and TRBJ2-3; 9 bases map to TRBD2. Unmatched junction bases numbered 13, after V lost 3 bases and J lost 3 bases. The CDR3 is 18 residues long. This CDR3 is CASSFILASGKTTDTQYF. As DNA, the CDR3 is TGTGCCAGCAGTTTTATCCTCGCTAGCGGGAAAACAACAGATACGCAGTATTTT.

This clonotype has a count of ten or more. V usage is TRBV28 and J usage is TRBJ2-5; TRBD1 aligns across 7 bases. J was trimmed by 1 base and V by 10 bases; bases with no gene match: 9. Germline V gene data show CDR1 as MDHEN and CDR2 as SYDVKM. The CDR3 sequence is 14 residues long. CDR3 in amino acids: CATALQGLQETQYF. CDR3 DNA sequence: TGTGCCACTGCACTACAGGGGCTCCAAGAGACCCAGTACTTC.

Concerning this clonotype: With a much larger clone just one base away, this may be a read error. The chain has TRBV10-3 and TRBJ2-1; 12 positions agree with TRBD2. Trimming cost V 6 bases and J 9 bases; bases outside gene matches: 12. Germline loops: CDR1 ENHRY, CDR2 SYGVKD. The CDR3 has 16 amino acids. In DNA, the CDR3 is TGTGCCATCAGATTCTCTAGCGGGGGGGGCGGTAGTGAGCAGTTCTTC. Translation: CAIRFSSGGGGSEQFF.

This clonotype was seen more than once but under ten times. The chain uses TRBV27 and TRBJ2-1; a weak D match, TRBD1 (6 bases). The CDR3 has 16 amino acids. Trimming removed 5 bases at V and 0 bases at J, with 14 bases between. Germline assignment: CDR1 MNHEY and CDR2 SMNVEV (reference sequence). The CDR3 DNA is TGTGCCAGCAGTCCCCGGACAGCTTTCTCCTACAATGAGCAGTTCTTC. Translated: CASSPRTAFSYNEQFF.

This clonotype was observed many times. This chain joins TRBV27 and TRBJ1-5; D may be TRBD1 (5 bases). From germline, CDR1 is MNHEY and CDR2 SMNVEV (reference sequence). This CDR3 is 14 amino acids long. Trimming shortened V by 4 bases and J by 3 bases, and 10 bases separated the two germline ends. The CDR3 region is CASSSGGANQPQHF. In nucleotides, the CDR3 is TGTGCCAGCAGTTCGGGAGGGGCCAATCAGCCCCAGCATTTT.

In its sample, this clonotype was seen many times. The rearrangement links TRBV28 to TRBJ1-2; D unresolved. The CDR3 has 14 amino acids. The germline V and J ends were trimmed by 10 bases and 2 bases, with 17 bases remaining between them. Germline V lookup: CDR1 MDHEN, CDR2 SYDVKM. The CDR3 protein is CAISGPGLNYGYTF. In nucleotides, the CDR3 is TGTGCCATCAGCGGCCCAGGACTCAACTATGGCTACACCTTC.

This clonotype was detected ten times or more. The J gene is TRBJ1-1, the V gene TRBV7-9; D not certain. This CDR3 is 11 amino acids long. Trimming removed 10 bases from V and 11 bases from J, with 17 bases in between. Per the germline V gene, CDR1 is SEHNR and CDR2 is FQNEAQ (reference sequence). The CDR3 protein is CANGGPGGAFF. For the CDR3, the DNA is TGTGCCAACGGCGGCCCGGGTGGGGCTTTCTTT.

There are many counts of this clonotype. The chain joins TRBV20-1 to TRBJ2-7; either TRBD1 or TRBD2 may fit D (6 bases each). This CDR3 spans 14 amino acids. Per germline, CDR1 DFQATT and CDR2 SNEGSKA (reference sequence). V lost 0 bases to trimming and J lost 2 bases, with 11 bases between them. The CDR3 DNA reads as TGCAGTGCTAGAGATCGCGGGGACACCTACGAGCAGTACTTC. Encoded protein: CSARDRGDTYEQYF.

This clonotype has only one observation. An end of the junction does not agree with germline; a read error may underlie this. The V call is TRBV5-1, the J call TRBJ2-5, with TRBD2 as a possible D gene (6 bases). The CDR3 runs 17 residues. Per the germline V gene, CDR1 is SGHRS and CDR2 is YFSETQ. The CDR3, as DNA: TGCGCCAGCAGCTTGGCTAGGGGAGGTACGATTCGTGAGACCGAGTACTTC. It encodes CASSLARGGTIRETEYF. Supplemented by reference TRBV5-1 and TRBJ2-5, the full variable domain reads KAGVTQTPRYLIKTRGQQVTLSCSPISGHRSVSWYQQTPGQGLQFLFEYFSETQRNKGNFPGRFSGRQFSNSRSEMNVSTLELGDSALYLCASSLARGGTIRETEYFGPGTRLLVL.

This clonotype was recorded at least ten times. The chain employs TRBV9 and TRBJ2-1; 7 nucleotides line up with TRBD2. This CDR3 contains 15 residues. The trim removed 4 bases at V and 0 bases at J, leaving 4 bases unmatched. Per the germline V gene, CDR1 is SGDLS and CDR2 is YYNGEE. The DNA for the CDR3 is TGTGCCAGCAGCCGTAGCGGGCCCTCCTACAATGAGCAGTTCTTC. Translated, it gives CASSRSGPSYNEQFF.

This clonotype was seen many times. The gene calls are TRBV15 and TRBJ2-1; 10 nucleotides agree with TRBD1. The CDR3 spans 18 residues. Looked up from germline, CDR1 is LNHNV and CDR2 is YYDKDF (reference sequence). V gave up 0 bases and J gave up 5 bases; unmatched junction bases: 10. CDR3 in amino acids: CATSRDLGPGQGNNEQFF. For the CDR3, the DNA is TGTGCCACCAGCAGAGATCTAGGTCCGGGACAGGGGAACAATGAGCAGTTCTTC. The variable domain in full, completed from reference TRBV15 and TRBJ2-1, reads DAMVIQNPRYQVTQFGKPVTLSCSQTLNHNVMYWYQQKSSQAPKLLFHYYDKDFNNEADTPDNFQSRRPNTSFCFLDIRSPGLGDTAMYLCATSRDLGPGQGNNEQFFGPGTRLTVL.

This clonotype was observed many times. The CDR3 here is CASSISYWPGLADTVDTQYF. The CDR3 region has the DNA TGTGCCAGCAGCATCTCTTATTGGCCGGGACTAGCGGACACCGTAGATACGCAGTATTTT. The chain couples TRBV11-2 to TRBJ2-3; 11 nucleotides agree with TRBD2. The V segment lost 5 bases and the J segment 5 bases; nucleotides outside the gene matches: 21. The CDR3 has 20 residues. Germline CDR1 and CDR2: SGHAT and FQNNGV. Combining the CDR3 with reference TRBV11-2 and TRBJ2-3 gives the whole variable domain EAGVAQSPRYKIIEKRQSVAFWCNPISGHATLYWYQQILGQGPKLLIQFQNNGVVDDSQLPKDRFSAERLKGVDSTLKIQPAKLEDSAVYLCASSISYWPGLADTVDTQYFGPGTRLTVL.

In its sample, this clonotype was seen many times. The V gene is TRBV28, the J gene TRBJ2-1, with 16 bases matching TRBD2. Germline V gene data show CDR1 as MDHEN and CDR2 as SYDVKM. The CDR3 contains 17 residues. Trimming cost V 5 bases and J 8 bases; bases outside gene matches: 9. CDR3 in amino acids: CASSIPGLAGGPHEQFF. The CDR3 DNA reads as TGTGCCAGCAGTATCCCGGGACTAGCGGGAGGGCCGCATGAGCAGTTCTTC.

This clonotype was counted many times. V gene TRBV20-1 combines with J gene TRBJ1-5; a possible D gene is TRBD1 (5 bases). The CDR3 consists of 15 residues. The V end lost 5 bases, the J end lost 1 base, and 15 bases lay between the germline ends. Germline CDR1 and CDR2: DFQATT and SNEGSKA (reference sequence). The CDR3 sequence: CSAPKAGTSNQPQHF. CDR3 coding DNA: TGCAGTGCTCCCAAGGCAGGGACCAGCAATCAGCCCCAGCATTTT.

This clonotype was detected ten times or more. The V and J genes are TRBV6-5 and TRBJ2-1, with 7 bases identical to TRBD1. With V trimmed by 2 bases and J by 2 bases, 3 bases remained unmatched. CDR1 and CDR2 (germline): MNHEY, SVGAGI. The CDR3 is 15 residues long. CDR3 DNA sequence: TGTGCCAGCAGTTACAGGGGGCTGACCTACAATGAGCAGTTCTTC. Protein sequence: CASSYRGLTYNEQFF.

In its sample, this clonotype was seen many times. CDR3 DNA: TGTGCCAGCAGCCAAGGGGCCCGGCGCGGTGAGCAGTTCTTC. Protein sequence: CASSQGARRGEQFF. This chain joins TRBV7-8 and TRBJ2-1; tentatively, D is TRBD1 (5 bases). The germline V gene has CDR1 SGHVS and CDR2 FQNEAQ. The CDR3 loop spans 14 amino acids. V lost 5 bases and J 9 bases, leaving 17 bases between the germline ends. Filled out from reference TRBV7-8 and TRBJ2-1, the complete variable domain reads GAGVSQSPRYKVAKRGQDVALRCDPISGHVSLFWYQQALGQGPEFLTYFQNEAQLDKSGLPSDRFFAERPEGSVSTLKIQRTQQEDSAVYLCASSQGARRGEQFFGPGTRLTVL.

In its sample, this clonotype was seen many times. The gene calls are TRBV12-5 and TRBJ1-3; D is unclear. The V end lost 1 base, the J end lost 5 bases, and 6 bases lay between the germline ends. The CDR3 has 13 amino acids. Germline V lookup: CDR1 LGHNT, CDR2 FRNRAP. This CDR3 reads CASGLDSRNTIYF. In DNA, the CDR3 is TGTGCTAGTGGTTTGGACTCGAGAAACACCATATATTTT. Drawing the rest from reference TRBV12-5 and TRBJ1-3, the complete variable domain is DARVTQTPRHKVTEMGQEVTMRCQPILGHNTVFWYRQTMMQGLELLAYFRNRAPLDDSGMPKDRFSAEMPDATLATLKIQPSEPRDSAVYFCASGLDSRNTIYFGEGSWLTVV.